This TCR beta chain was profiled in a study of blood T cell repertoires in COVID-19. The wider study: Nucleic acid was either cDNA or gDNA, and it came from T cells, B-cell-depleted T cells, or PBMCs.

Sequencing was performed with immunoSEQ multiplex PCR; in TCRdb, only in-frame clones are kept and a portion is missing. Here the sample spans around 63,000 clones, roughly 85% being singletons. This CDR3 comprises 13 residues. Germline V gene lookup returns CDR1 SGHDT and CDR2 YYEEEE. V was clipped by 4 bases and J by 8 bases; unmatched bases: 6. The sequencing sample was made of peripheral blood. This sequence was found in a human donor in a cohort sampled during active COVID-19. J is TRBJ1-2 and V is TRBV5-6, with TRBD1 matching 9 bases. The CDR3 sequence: CASSILQGAGYTF. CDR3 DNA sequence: TGTGCCAGCAGCATCCTACAGGGGGCGGGCTACACCTTC.